This TCR beta chain was identified in a study of shared clonotypes between healthy human individuals. Points from the study as a whole: The represented genetic and exposure-history diversity was limited by the small number of donors.

The assay ran at deep level. Only in-frame clones appear in the TCRdb table, and some are missing; sequencing was by immunoSEQ multiplex PCR. The table lists about 490,000 clones, 75% to 85% of them singletons. CDR3 size: 14 residues. Germline V gene sequence: CDR1 SGHTA, CDR2 FQGNSA. Trimming took 2 bases from V and 4 from J, leaving 9 bases between them. Comments on this clone: Its antigen is not identified.

The J gene is TRBJ1-5, the V gene TRBV7-2; D uncertain. Sequencing used PBMCs. This clonotype originated in a woman in her thirties or forties in good health. Some clones in this sample may be carry-over from other donors' samples. CDR3 in amino acids: CASSLYSPNQPQHF. CDR3 DNA: TGTGCCAGCAGCTTATATTCGCCTAATCAGCCCCAGCATTTT.